The entry that follows covers one T cell receptor (beta chain) sequence. Its antigen is not yet known. No base quality values were provided; no much bigger clone lies one nucleotide off. This entry belongs to a study of T cell responses to AZD1222 COVID-19 vaccine (dated by TCRdb to 2020 to 2023). Looking at the study overall: A total of just over 230 trial participants underwent TCR sequencing, of whom 200 to 220 had received two doses of AZD1222 and around 25 had received two doses of the MenACWY control vaccine. Trial participants were enrolled by age into subgroups of 18-55, 56-69 and 70-plus years, and around 150, 29 and 61 TCR-sequenced participants, respectively, were included in these subgroups. What the work shows at the level of the full study, not this receptor alone: The 56-69-year group was small, and its depth increase did not reach significance, likely because of low power. Participants were mostly white British and included more females than males, and it was suggested by the authors that clonal diversity may have been underestimated. Vaccine-associated CD4 TCRs spanned the whole spike protein, with dominant responses in regions 160-218 and 743-854. Conclusions about previously exposed vaccinees were limited because only five to seven AZD1222 recipients were SARS-CoV-2 seropositive at baseline. Reportedly, close to half of the unique spike-specific TCRs recognized epitopes lying outside the regions that are mutated in the B.1.351 and B.1.1.7 variants. Spike-specific TCR breadth and depth rose significantly after two AZD1222 doses compared with day 0 and with MenACWY recipients. Because no samples from the day 14 peak response were available, repertoires could be characterized only after the peak T cell response.

Sample time point, as interpreted from the label and publication: about 28 days (+/-7) after the second vaccine dose. AZD1222 recipients whose second dose came at about 4 weeks and those whose second dose came at about 12 weeks were combined into one group, since spike-specific TCR depth and breadth did not differ between the two schedules. Samples from vaccinated people were obtained from the UK trials COV001 and COV002, which included a single-blind randomized controlled phase 2/3 trial of AZD1222 (ChAdOx1 nCoV-19) in healthy adults. Trial participant PBMC samples were collected at day 0 and day 28 after the second dose for TCRbeta chain sequencing. The CDR3 regions of human TCRbeta chains were analyzed by immunosequencing. In the source study's methods: TCRs in the repertoires were compared against a reference library of SARS-CoV-2-specific TCRs that had been generated with the MIRA antigen-specificity platform. Breadth was defined as the fraction of unique TCRs that were SARS-CoV-2-associated, and depth was defined as the fraction of total T cells that were SARS-CoV-2-associated. Using the MIRA data, every spike-specific TCR was mapped to the spike region that the TCR reacted to and assigned to either a CD4 or a CD8 class. Log10-transformed breadth and depth values were compared by one-way ANOVA with Sidak's multiple comparisons tests. Held by TCRdb, this immuneACCESS table contains in-frame sequences only and omits some clones. Under half of the omission traces to an unresolved V gene where checked; the cause of the rest is unknown. The V and J calls and clone size are taken from that table; D and trimming were inferred from the DNA. For this sample the table gives more than 80,000 clones, of which 80% to 90% were detected only once. Of the sample, about 12% is held by the ten largest clones.

Taken from cysteine to phenylalanine, the CDR3 has 12 residues. Only the CDR3 part of the read is kept: 36 bases, read in frame from the first base. V is clipped by 5 bases and J by 3 bases, and the sequence between their germline boundaries is 8 bases long. The chain couples TRBV12-3 or TRBV12-4 to TRBJ2-7, with the D gene too uncertain to name. The source of this sequence is an adult who received the AZD1222 COVID-19 vaccine. This specimen consisted of peripheral blood, obtained 28 days after the second AZD1222 dose. The CDR3 here reads CASSLQGYEQYF. The nucleotide sequence reads as follows: TGTGCCAGCAGTCTCCAAGGCTACGAGCAGTACTTC.